Presented here are 10 T cell receptor beta chains from one specimen sequenced in a study of T cell repertoires in cytomegalovirus infection. Each CDR3 protein is one row after TCRdb ran MiXCR on the reads. The sample includes roughly 990,000 distinct CDR3 sequences, approximately 31% seen only once; the top ten take 13%. The antigens of these receptors remain unknown. Sequencing was performed on cultured CD8+ T cells from PBMCs, taken from culture after CMV antigen stimulation. The receptors here all came from a human donor in good health (CMV status not recorded). Some clones in this sample may be carry-over from other donors' samples.

The V call is TRBV12-3 or TRBV12-4, the J call TRBJ1-1, with a tentative D call TRBD1 (6 bases). V was trimmed by 3 bases and J by 4 bases, leaving 15 bases between them. The length of the CDR3 is 15 residues. The CDR3 sequence: CASSLRGGSITEAFF. The CDR3 nucleotides read TGTGCCAGCAGTTTGAGGGGGGGGTCGATCACTGAAGCTTTCTTT.

This clonotype was counted at least ten times. The gene calls are TRBV7-9 and TRBJ1-1; D is uncertain. CDR1 and CDR2 (germline): SEHNR, FQNEAQ (reference sequence). V gave up 8 bases and J gave up 3 bases, with 13 bases separating them. This CDR3 has 13 residues. The CDR3 DNA sequence: TGTGCCAGCTTGGCCCCGGAAGACACTGAAGCTTTCTTT. It yields the protein CASLAPEDTEAFF.

This chain uses TRBV24-1 with TRBJ1-2, with 8 bases matching TRBD1. CDR3 length: 18 amino acids. Germline loops: CDR1 KGHDR, CDR2 SFDVKD. V was pared by 3 bases and J by 0 bases, with 11 bases of the junction left unmatched. The CDR3 bases are TGTGCCACCAGTGATCGCCCCGGGACAGGAGTGTCTAACTATGGCTACACCTTC. Its protein product is CATSDRPGTGVSNYGYTF.

V is TRBV6-5 and J is TRBJ2-1; D unclear. The germline V gene has CDR1 MNHEY and CDR2 SVGAGI. Trimming pared 2 bases from V and 5 bases from J, leaving 13 bases between. The CDR3 extends over 15 amino acids. The CDR3 spells CASSYGRRGNNEQFF. Written as DNA, the CDR3 is TGTGCCAGCAGTTACGGCCGGAGAGGTAACAATGAGCAGTTCTTC.

The chain recombines TRBV27 with TRBJ1-1; 11 bases are shared with TRBD1. Germline CDR1 MNHEY, CDR2 SMNVEV (reference sequence). With V trimmed by 4 bases and J by 7 bases, 8 bases remained unmatched. CDR3 length equals 15 residues. The CDR3 loop is CASSSGTGGVGEAFF. DNA of the CDR3: TGTGCCAGCAGTTCCGGGACAGGGGGGGTGGGTGAAGCTTTCTTT.

This clonotype was counted only a few times. The V and J genes are TRBV29-1 and TRBJ1-2, with TRBD1 matching 10 bases. The V gene's germline CDR1 is SQVTM and CDR2 ANQGSEA. Trimming at V came to 7 bases and at J to 4 bases, leaving 15 bases not matched to a gene. This CDR3 region has 16 residues. The CDR3 sequence is CSASRDRGPFGYGYTF. DNA for the CDR3: TGCAGCGCATCTCGGGACAGGGGACCCTTCGGCTATGGCTACACCTTC.

This clonotype showed up many times. The V call is TRBV7-9, the J call TRBJ2-3; TRBD1 matches at 9 bases. After removal of 4 bases from V and 0 bases from J, the junction contained 8 bases not matched to a gene. The CDR3 runs to 17 residues. The germline gives CDR1 SEHNR, CDR2 FQNEAQ (reference sequence). The CDR3 nucleotides are TGTGCCAGCAGCTCCTTTACAGGGGGCTCCAGCACAGATACGCAGTATTTT. Translation gives CASSSFTGGSSTDTQYF.

V is TRBV12-5 and J is TRBJ2-3; D gene ambiguous. V shed 11 bases and J shed 0 bases, with 6 bases lying between them. The germline V gene has CDR1 LGHNT and CDR2 FRNRAP. CDR3 length: 11 residues. Written as DNA, the CDR3 is TGTGCTGGCTCGAGCACAGATACGCAGTATTTT. Protein sequence: CAGSSTDTQYF.

The table lists this clonotype with a few counts. The gene calls are TRBV7-6 and TRBJ1-2; D is perhaps TRBD1 (6 bases). V dropped 2 bases and J dropped 2 bases, with 21 bases sitting between them. The CDR3 spans 18 residues. CDR1 is SGHVS and CDR2 is FNYEAQ in the germline V gene. The CDR3 region has the DNA TGTGCCAGCAGCTTATCGGGCCTCGGTTCTACAGGGAACTATGGCTACACCTTC. Its translation: CASSLSGLGSTGNYGYTF.

The chain is built from TRBV4-1 and TRBJ2-7; TRBD1 matches at 8 bases. J gave up 2 bases and V 3 bases, and 6 bases lay outside the gene matches. Per germline, CDR1 MGHRA and CDR2 YSYEKL. The length of the CDR3 is 15 residues. This CDR3 is CASSQPDRVPYEQYF. In nucleotides, the CDR3 is TGCGCCAGCAGCCAGCCGGACAGGGTACCCTACGAGCAGTACTTC.